These T cell receptor beta chains were read from a single sample in a study of blood T cells in healthy people across ages. TCRdb re-called the 5' RACE reads with MiXCR, one entry per CDR3 protein. This table holds about a million distinct CDR3 sequences, approximately 50% found once. Sequenced: blood. Every receptor here comes from an older woman in good health. Both conserved end residues are part of each CDR3. D genes are given only for firm matches. Rows give clone size only sometimes, using once, few, many, or a class for an expanded clone.

d_gene,j_gene,v_gene,abundance,CDR3aa,CDR3nt
-,TRBJ1-1,TRBV4-2,-,CASSRSDWDRTEAFF,TGTGCCAGCAGCCGATCAGACTGGGATCGCACTGAAGCTTTCTTT
-,TRBJ2-1,TRBV7-9,-,CASSFGGPTSYSEQFF,TGTGCCAGCAGCTTTGGAGGGCCTACCTCCTACAGTGAGCAGTTCTTC
TRBD1,TRBJ2-3,TRBV9,-,CASSKDVGGSDTQYF,TGTGCCAGCAGCAAGGACGTAGGGGGCTCAGATACGCAGTATTTT
TRBD2,TRBJ2-1,TRBV20-1,-,CSAEGSGRFGEQFF,TGCAGTGCCGAGGGGAGCGGGAGGTTCGGTGAGCAGTTCTTC
TRBD2,TRBJ2-5,TRBV28,few,CASSDPWEREWETQYF,TGTGCCAGCAGCGACCCTTGGGAGCGGGAGTGGGAGACCCAGTACTTC
TRBD2,TRBJ2-5,TRBV29-1,-,CSVRGTSGVGSQETQYF,TGCAGCGTCCGCGGGACTAGCGGGGTCGGGAGCCAAGAGACCCAGTACTTC
-,TRBJ1-1,TRBV28,-,CASSFQKYNPGFTEAFF,TGTGCCAGCAGTTTCCAGAAATATAACCCAGGGTTTACTGAAGCTTTCTTT
-,TRBJ2-7,TRBV6-6,many,CASRAGTLAYEQYF,TGTGCCAGCAGGGCCGGGACTCTGGCCTACGAGCAGTACTTC
-,TRBJ2-5,TRBV20-1,-,CSASRSTQETQYF,TGCAGTGCTAGTCGGTCGACCCAAGAGACCCAGTACTTC
TRBD2,TRBJ2-1,TRBV28,-,CASTLTSGIYNEQFF,TGTGCCAGCACCCTAACTAGCGGGATATACAATGAGCAGTTCTTC
TRBD2,TRBJ2-7,TRBV28,-,CASTSGASGRSEQYF,TGTGCCAGCACCTCTGGGGCTAGCGGGAGAAGCGAGCAGTACTTC
TRBD2,TRBJ2-7,TRBV13,-,CASSWLAGGEQYF,TGTGCCAGCAGCTGGCTAGCGGGAGGCGAGCAGTACTTC
-,TRBJ1-1,TRBV29-1,few,CSVRVVDTEAFF,TGCAGCGTTAGGGTGGTAGACACTGAAGCTTTCTTT
TRBD1,TRBJ2-1,TRBV29-1,-,CSVVRDRGGDEQFF,TGCAGCGTTGTCCGGGACAGGGGGGGTGATGAGCAGTTCTTC
-,TRBJ2-7,TRBV27,few,CASSLRRGEQYF,TGTGCCAGCAGTTTAAGGAGGGGTGAGCAGTACTTC
TRBD1,TRBJ2-7,TRBV5-1,few,CASSLISGTGMFYEQYF,TGCGCCAGCAGTTTGATATCCGGGACAGGGATGTTCTACGAGCAGTACTTC
-,TRBJ2-3,TRBV24-1,-,CATSGKDSFTDTQYF,TGTGCCACCAGTGGAAAGGACAGCTTCACAGATACGCAGTATTTT
TRBD2,TRBJ2-1,TRBV14,few,CASSRLTSGSDEQFF,TGTGCCAGCAGCCGCCTGACTAGCGGGAGCGATGAGCAGTTCTTC
-,TRBJ1-5,TRBV6-6,-,CASSYKGREQPQHF,TGTGCCAGCAGTTATAAGGGCCGGGAACAGCCCCAGCATTTT
-,TRBJ2-5,TRBV5-1,few,CASSLGPVQETQYF,TGCGCCAGCAGCTTAGGACCTGTGCAAGAGACCCAGTACTTC
TRBD1,TRBJ2-7,TRBV7-8,-,CASGRSRTGATYEQYF,TGTGCCAGCGGGAGATCTAGGACAGGGGCGACCTACGAGCAGTACTTC
-,TRBJ2-5,TRBV24-1,-,CATSDPRRPNEQYF,TGTGCCACCAGTGATCCGAGACGACCTAATGAGCAGTACTTC
TRBD2,TRBJ2-3,TRBV7-6,-,CTSSLPPTSGRDPSDTQYF,TGTACCAGCAGCTTGCCCCCTACTAGCGGGAGGGATCCTTCAGATACGCAGTATTTT
TRBD1,TRBJ2-3,TRBV29-1,few,CSVDTQGESTDTQYF,TGCAGCGTTGATACCCAGGGGGAGAGCACAGATACGCAGTATTTT
-,TRBJ2-3,TRBV4-3,-,CASSQDPSPSEVDTQYF,TGCGCCAGCAGCCAAGATCCGTCCCCGTCTGAGGTAGATACGCAGTATTTT
-,TRBJ2-1,TRBV5-1,many,CASSVAGNNEQFF,TGCGCCAGCAGCGTAGCCGGAAACAATGAGCAGTTCTTC
-,TRBJ2-1,TRBV15,-,CATSRDDNAGDEQFF,TGTGCCACCAGCAGAGATGATAATGCAGGGGATGAGCAGTTCTTC
-,TRBJ1-2,TRBV12-3/TRBV12-4,-,CAGSDTNYGYTF,TGTGCCGGCAGTGATACTAACTATGGCTACACCTTC
TRBD1,TRBJ2-1,TRBV5-1,-,CASSSGQSYNEQFF,TGCGCCAGCAGCTCGGGACAGTCCTACAATGAGCAGTTCTTC
-,TRBJ1-1,TRBV7-3,many,CASSSNSGTEAFF,TGTGCCAGCAGCTCGAACTCGGGCACTGAAGCTTTCTTT
-,TRBJ2-6,TRBV7-8,-,CASSSSSESSGANVLTF,TGTGCCAGCAGCTCCAGCAGCGAAAGCTCTGGGGCCAACGTCCTGACTTTC
-,TRBJ2-7,TRBV27,-,CASSLAGKSSYEQYF,TGTGCCAGCAGTTTAGCGGGGAAGAGCTCCTACGAGCAGTACTTC
-,TRBJ1-2,TRBV7-9,-,CASSSELGLDYTF,TGTGCCAGCAGCAGCGAGTTGGGGCTGGACTACACCTTC
-,TRBJ1-1,TRBV4-1,-,CASSQLEGLNTEAFF,TGCGCCAGCAGCCAATTGGAGGGGTTGAACACTGAAGCTTTCTTT
-,TRBJ1-6,TRBV3-1,-,CASSPSSRSPLHF,TGTGCCAGCAGCCCCTCATCCAGGTCACCCCTCCACTTT
TRBD2,TRBJ2-7,TRBV12-3/TRBV12-4,-,CASSSSRPSSGSCEQYF,TGTGCCAGCAGTTCATCCCGCCCGTCTAGCGGGAGTTGTGAGCAGTACTTC
-,TRBJ2-5,TRBV9,once,CASTVRGDDWETQYF,TGTGCCAGCACCGTAAGGGGGGATGATTGGGAGACCCAGTACTTC
-,TRBJ2-1,TRBV20-1,-,CSARDPGGPNNEQFF,TGCAGTGCTAGAGATCCGGGGGGCCCAAACAATGAGCAGTTCTTC
-,TRBJ2-7,TRBV7-2,-,CASGNRPYEQYF,TGTGCCAGCGGAAATAGACCCTACGAGCAGTACTTC
-,TRBJ2-5,TRBV10-3,-,CAISESTAQETQYF,TGTGCCATCAGTGAGTCGACAGCCCAAGAGACCCAGTACTTC
-,TRBJ2-7,TRBV2,-,CASRPSPWEQYF,TGTGCCAGCAGGCCTTCCCCGTGGGAGCAGTACTTC
-,TRBJ1-2,TRBV30,-,CAWNQDYGYTF,TGTGCCTGGAACCAGGACTATGGCTACACCTTC
-,TRBJ2-6,TRBV5-5,few,CASSLGSLSGANVLTF,TGTGCCAGCAGCTTAGGATCGCTCTCTGGGGCCAACGTCCTGACTTTC
-,TRBJ1-2,TRBV20-1,-,CSAPNGRGAMGYGYTF,TGCAGTGCCCCAAATGGGAGGGGCGCAATGGGGTATGGCTACACCTTC
TRBD1,TRBJ1-2,TRBV14,few,CASSPPGTANYGYTF,TGTGCCAGCAGCCCACCCGGGACAGCAAACTATGGCTACACCTTC
-,TRBJ2-1,TRBV20-1,-,CSVCCGPSYNEQFF,TGCAGTGTATGTTGCGGGCCCTCCTACAATGAGCAGTTCTTC
-,TRBJ2-7,TRBV10-3,few,CAISAPGRAYEQYF,TGTGCCATCAGTGCCCCGGGACGGGCCTACGAGCAGTACTTC
-,TRBJ2-7,TRBV5-1,-,CASGLQGFEQYF,TGCGCCAGCGGCTTGCAGGGTTTCGAGCAGTACTTC
TRBD2,TRBJ2-1,TRBV7-2,-,CASSLVLAGVLFF,TGTGCCAGCAGCTTAGTTTTAGCGGGAGTTCTGTTCTTC
-,TRBJ1-1,TRBV5-1,-,CASSLANGGGFDTEAFF,TGCGCCAGCAGCTTGGCCAATGGAGGGGGTTTCGACACTGAAGCTTTCTTT
-,TRBJ2-2,TRBV12-3/TRBV12-4,many,CASSPRQVGTGELFF,TGTGCCAGCAGTCCGCGCCAGGTTGGAACCGGGGAGCTGTTTTTT
TRBD2,TRBJ2-7,TRBV20-1,-,CSARDRTSGYEQYF,TGCAGTGCTAGAGATCGAACTAGCGGCTACGAGCAGTACTTC
-,TRBJ1-6,TRBV25-1,-,CASTESLAASPLHF,TGTGCCAGCACCGAGAGCCTGGCGGCCTCACCCCTCCACTTT
TRBD2,TRBJ2-1,TRBV10-1,-,CASSEIAGTGNEQFF,TGCGCCAGCAGTGAAATAGCGGGAACAGGCAATGAGCAGTTCTTC
TRBD2,TRBJ2-7,TRBV10-2,few,CASSGSGRANEQYF,TGCGCCAGCAGTGGGAGCGGGAGGGCCAACGAGCAGTACTTC
TRBD1,TRBJ1-2,TRBV12-3/TRBV12-4,few,CASTQGARSGYTF,TGTGCCAGCACACAGGGGGCAAGGAGTGGCTACACCTTC